These 8 T cell receptor beta chains were sequenced from one sample in a study of Graves' ophthalmopathy and Graves' hyperthyroidism. RNA transcripts yielded amplified TCR beta CDR3 regions. RT-PCR in the first round used HTBI primers; a second-round multiplex PCR followed. In TCRdb, the multiplex PCR reads were re-called with MiXCR into one record per CDR3 protein. The repertoire holds 300,000 to 400,000 distinct CDR3 sequences, with 15% to 20% as singletons. Sequencing was performed on peripheral blood. These receptors all come from an adult man with Graves' ophthalmopathy.

This clonotype was picked up many times. This chain joins TRBV29-1 and TRBJ2-5; D might be TRBD2 (6 bases). V lost 0 bases and J lost 3, with 14 bases in between. Germline V gene sequence: CDR1 SQVTM, CDR2 ANQGSEA. This CDR3 is built from 15 residues. CDR3: CSVEDQDAGKETQYF. The CDR3 nucleotides read TGCAGCGTTGAAGATCAAGATGCGGGGAAAGAGACCCAGTACTTC. The entire variable domain, with the rest obtained from reference TRBV29-1 and TRBJ2-5, is as follows: SAVISQKPSRDICQRGTSLTIQCQVDSQVTMMFWYRQQPGQSLTLIATANQGSEATYESGFVIDKFPISRPNLTFSTLTVSNMSPEDSSIYLCSVEDQDAGKETQYFGPGTRLLVL.

This clonotype was observed many times. The chain links TRBV29-1 to TRBJ1-2, with D unclear. Trimming took 4 bases from V and 9 from J, leaving 12 bases between them. Germline CDR1 SQVTM, CDR2 ANQGSEA. The CDR3 runs 11 residues. For the CDR3, the DNA is TGCAGCGTTGTCGAACAGAGGCGCTACACCTTC. It yields the protein CSVVEQRRYTF.

This clonotype appeared many times. J is TRBJ1-5 and V is TRBV6-1; tentatively, D is TRBD1 (6 bases). V was shortened by 6 bases and J by 5 bases, with 17 bases between the two germline ends. The CDR3 covers 15 residues. From germline, CDR1 is MNHNS and CDR2 SASEGT. The CDR3 DNA is TGTGCCAGCAGCGCCGTGCTTGGGGGCGATCAGCCCCAGCATTTT. It codes for CASSAVLGGDQPQHF.

The table lists this clonotype with many counts. This chain uses TRBV18 with TRBJ1-1; D is uncertain. Trimming removed 3 bases at V and 6 bases at J, with 20 bases between. This CDR3 contains 16 residues. In germline, CDR1 is KGHSH, CDR2 LQKENI. CDR3 nucleotides: TGTGCCAGCTCACCTTCGGTCGGGGAGGGAGGTCCTGAAGCTTTCTTT. As protein: CASSPSVGEGGPEAFF. The variable domain in full, completed from reference TRBV18 and TRBJ1-1, reads NAGVMQNPRHLVRRRGQEARLRCSPMKGHSHVYWYRQLPEEGLKFMVYLQKENIIDESGMPKERFSAEFPKEGPSILRIQQVVRGDSAAYFCASSPSVGEGGPEAFFGQGTRLTVV.

The chain joins TRBV6-2 or TRBV6-3 to TRBJ2-4; no clear D. CDR3 length: 16 residues. Germline CDR1 reads MNHEY; CDR2 reads SVGEGT. The germline V and J ends were trimmed by 5 bases and 0 bases, with 14 bases remaining between them. The CDR3 DNA follows: TGTGCCAGCAGTCCCTACGACGAAATAGCCAAAAACATTCAGTACTTC. Amino acid sequence: CASSPYDEIAKNIQYF.

Many counts were recorded for this clonotype. This chain uses TRBV19 with TRBJ1-2; tentative D call: TRBD1 (5 bases). Trimming took off 3 bases at V and 4 bases at J, with 15 bases between the two ends. CDR1 is LNHDA, CDR2 SQIVND, per germline (reference sequence). CDR3 length: 15 residues. CDR3 sequence: CASSMAQGVGYGYTF. The CDR3 DNA reads TGTGCCAGTAGTATGGCCCAGGGAGTCGGCTATGGCTACACCTTC.

This clonotype showed up many times. The chain recombines TRBV20-1 with TRBJ2-2, with TRBD2 identical over 10 bases. Germline V gene lookup returns CDR1 DFQATT and CDR2 SNEGSKA (reference sequence). The junction had 6 bases not matched to a gene; V was cut back by 6 bases and J by 2 bases. The CDR3 is made up of 15 amino acids. The CDR3, as DNA: TGCAGTGCCCGTAGCGGGAGGACCAACACCGGGGAGCTGTTTTTT. Translated: CSARSGRTNTGELFF.

This clonotype was seen a few times. This chain links TRBV6-4 with TRBJ1-5; the match to TRBD1 covers 7 bases. CDR3 size: 17 residues. Germline V gene lookup returns CDR1 MRHNA and CDR2 SNTAGT. Trimming took 5 bases from V and 0 from J; bases not matched to a gene: 10. DNA for the CDR3: TGTGCCAGCAGTCGACAGGGTGGGGTCTATAGCAATCAGCCCCAGCATTTT. Translation gives CASSRQGGVYSNQPQHF.